A selection of T cell receptor beta chains follows, all from one sample in a study of cytomegalovirus exposure and HLA in healthy donors. The assay was immunoSEQ multiplex PCR, and TCRdb's table has in-frame clones only and misses some. Recorded for this sample: tens of thousands of clones. Sequencing was carried out using PBMCs. The receptors shown here come from a male donor in good health and CMV-seronegative. Each CDR3 is given with its conserved first and last residue. Fields, in order: J gene, V gene, CDR3 length, D gene, CDR3 protein, CDR3 DNA. D genes are given only for firm matches.

TRBJ2-1	TRBV7-3	14	-	CASSLSGTANEQFF	TGTGCCAGCAGCTTAAGCGGGACCGCCAATGAGCAGTTCTTC
TRBJ2-1	TRBV10-3	12	-	CAISEGSNEQFF	TGTGCCATCAGTGAGGGGAGCAATGAGCAGTTCTTC
TRBJ1-5	TRBV5-3	17	TRBD1	CARSLARTGEGCQPQHF	TGTGCCAGAAGCTTGGCAAGGACAGGGGAAGGATGTCAGCCCCAGCATTTT
TRBJ2-3	TRBV4-2	17	TRBD2	CASSQDGAGGGTDTQYF	TGTGCCAGCAGCCAAGATGGTGCGGGAGGGGGCACAGATACGCAGTATTTT
TRBJ2-4	TRBV2	16	-	CASRQLGPQPKNIQYF	TGTGCCAGCAGGCAACTAGGGCCCCAACCCAAAAACATTCAGTACTTC
TRBJ1-4	TRBV4-1	15	TRBD1	CASSEQDRANEKLFF	TGCGCCAGCAGTGAACAGGACAGGGCTAATGAAAAACTGTTTTTT
TRBJ1-3	TRBV19	18	TRBD1	CASSPSQDRGHRGNTIYF	TGTGCCAGTAGTCCCTCACAGGACAGGGGGCATCGAGGAAACACCATATATTTT
TRBJ2-3	TRBV4-3	16	TRBD2	CASSRGLAGATDTQYF	TGCGCCAGCAGCCGAGGACTAGCGGGGGCCACAGATACGCAGTATTTT
TRBJ2-3	TRBV5-1	17	TRBD2	CASSFRLAGGRIDTQYF	TGCGCCAGCAGCTTCAGACTAGCGGGAGGGCGTATAGATACGCAGTATTTT
TRBJ2-7	TRBV15	16	-	CATRGPEGIGGYEQYF	TGTGCGACCAGGGGCCCCGAGGGAATCGGTGGCTACGAGCAGTACTTC
TRBJ1-2	TRBV19	13	TRBD1	CASSAGGNYGYTF	TGTGCCAGTAGCGCAGGGGGCAACTATGGCTACACCTTC
TRBJ2-7	TRBV2	18	TRBD2	CASSEGGLVFAKDYEQYF	TGTGCCAGCAGTGAGGGGGGACTAGTCTTTGCCAAAGACTACGAGCAGTACTTC
TRBJ2-2	TRBV4-1	18	-	CASSQDRGRGESDGELFF	TGCGCCAGCAGCCAAGATCGGGGGAGAGGGGAATCGGACGGGGAGCTGTTTTTT
TRBJ2-7	TRBV2	14	TRBD2	CASSDGLAGREQYF	TGTGCCAGCAGTGATGGACTAGCGGGACGCGAGCAGTACTTC
TRBJ2-3	TRBV18	18	TRBD2	CATSPGTSGTRSTDTQYF	TGTGCCACCTCCCCCGGGACTAGCGGAACACGTAGCACAGATACGCAGTATTTT
TRBJ1-1	TRBV28	13	TRBD1	CASRDRAGTEAFF	TGTGCCAGCAGAGACAGGGCGGGGACTGAAGCTTTCTTT
TRBJ2-7	TRBV4-2	17	TRBD2	CASSQVYETSGSYEQYF	TGTGCCAGCAGCCAAGTATATGAGACTAGCGGCTCCTACGAGCAGTACTTC
TRBJ1-1	TRBV9	11	-	CASSDGTEAFF	TGTGCCAGCAGCGACGGCACTGAAGCTTTCTTT
TRBJ2-7	TRBV13	16	TRBD2	CASSPAVGAGVYEQYF	TGTGCCAGCAGCCCGGCCGTCGGAGCGGGAGTCTACGAGCAGTACTTC
TRBJ2-3	TRBV7-9	16	TRBD2	CASSQLGGRIADTQYF	TGTGCCAGCAGTCAGTTGGGCGGGAGGATAGCAGATACGCAGTATTTT
TRBJ1-1	TRBV27	11	-	CAISTGTEAFF	TGTGCCATCTCAACGGGCACTGAAGCTTTCTTT
TRBJ1-2	TRBV7-8	16	TRBD1	CASSLGQGWSNYGYTF	TGTGCCAGCAGCCTGGGACAGGGGTGGTCGAACTATGGCTACACCTTC
TRBJ2-7	TRBV18	12	-	CASSRGRDEQYF	TGTGCCAGCTCGAGAGGCCGGGACGAGCAGTACTTC